Included here is one T cell receptor (beta chain) sequence, with context. Here immunoSEQ multiplex PCR was the method, and the copy in TCRdb shows in-frame clones only, minus some. The sample includes some 97,000 clones, roughly 90% of them seen just once. These data originate in a study of blood T cell repertoires in COVID-19. There are 15 residues in the CDR3. Germline CDR1 SGHRS, CDR2 YFSETQ. V shed 5 bases and J shed 2 bases, with 14 bases lying between them. V usage is TRBV5-1 and J usage is TRBJ2-1, with D maybe TRBD2 (7 bases). This receptor was obtained from a woman aged 55-70 years with acute or convalescent COVID-19. Sequencing was carried out using peripheral blood. The chain's CDR3 is CASSQSGGTYNEQFF. The CDR3 DNA reads TGCGCCAGCAGTCAATCGGGGGGCACCTACAATGAGCAGTTCTTC.